This TCR beta chain comes out of a study of OX40 agonist ivuxolimab in advanced cancers. Whole-study context: Of mixed ages from 23 to 79 and averaging roughly 60 years, the group was about 86% male. Regarding the study as a whole: CD4+ and CD8+ blood T cells expanded clonally by week 6 at 0.1 to 3.0 mg/kg. On average, a greater number of expanded clones characterised CD8+ T cells relative to CD4+.

Concerning this clone: Its antigen is still unknown.

TCRdb's table, derived via immunoSEQ multiplex PCR, lists solely in-frame clones and lacks some. The sample has more than 45,000 clones, around 82% seen once. Trimming pared 0 bases from V and 7 bases from J, leaving 17 bases between. The CDR3 is 16 residues long. Germline CDR1 reads SGHNT; CDR2 reads YYREEE (reference sequence). The study sampled blood at baseline, cycle 4 day 1, and cycle 7 day 1. The V call is TRBV5-4, the J call TRBJ2-1, with D possibly being TRBD1 (5 bases). The TCR comes from an adult with an advanced solid tumor such as melanoma, head and neck, liver or kidney cancer. The specimen comprised CD4+ or CD8+ T cells sorted from blood, sampled in a trial of the OX40 agonist ivuxolimab. CDR3: CASSLEGNRLYNEQFF. CDR3 coding DNA: TGTGCCAGCAGCTTGGAAGGTAACAGGCTGTATAATGAGCAGTTCTTC.